This TCR beta chain was sequenced for a study of spatial heterogeneity in lung cancer. From the 5' RACE reads, TCRdb called clonotypes with MiXCR, one entry per CDR3 protein. Of more than 9,000 distinct CDR3 sequences in the sample, roughly 6.4% were seen once. This clonotype was seen only a few times. Time point reported: sample taken at primary tumor resection. Sequencing covered unsorted whole RNA taken from tumor, nontumor lung or frozen PBMC. Trimming cost V 5 bases and J 5 bases, with 8 bases left between them. The CDR3 covers 12 residues. In germline, CDR1 is MDHEN, CDR2 SYDVKM. The clonotype comes from a male donor with early-stage non-small cell lung cancer. This chain links TRBV28 with TRBJ2-3; D not resolved. The starting material was normal lung tissue next to the tumor, obtained at surgery. The CDR3 DNA reads TGTGCCAGCAGTGGGGTGGGAGATACGCAGTATTTT. Amino acid sequence: CASSGVGDTQYF.